What follows are 4 T cell receptor beta chains derived from one specimen sequenced in a study of control samples from healthy donors and cancer patients (TCRdb year 2020). Library method: the immunoSEQ multiplex PCR assay. The source is immuneACCESS, and TCRdb retained only in-frame sequences with V and J called. Part of the clones is not carried over; for the studies checked, unresolved V genes explain less than half of this, and the remainder is unexplained. The sample table holds 95,000 to 150,000 clones, of which 90% to 95% were seen once. The ten largest clones represent 7.8% of the sample. Sequencing was done on a sample of blood. These receptor sequences come from a young woman in good health.

The genes are TRBV6-5 and TRBJ2-2; either TRBD1 or TRBD2 may fit D (5 bases each). This CDR3 region has 14 residues. Trimming left V 8 bases short and J 5 bases short, with 15 bases between. In germline, CDR1 is MNHEY, CDR2 SVGAGI. The CDR3 loop reads CASWGGLVTGELFF. The CDR3 DNA is TGTGCCAGCTGGGGCGGACTCGTGACCGGGGAGCTGTTTTTT.

The CDR3 reads CASSLVTGQQFF. CDR3 nucleotide sequence: TGTGCCAGCAGCTTAGTTACGGGACAACAGTTCTTC. V is TRBV7-9 and J is TRBJ2-1; a weak D match, TRBD1 (6 bases). The V end was cut by 1 base, the J end by 13 bases, with 11 bases between. The CDR3 covers 12 residues. In germline, CDR1 is SEHNR, CDR2 FQNEAQ (reference sequence).

J is TRBJ2-1 and V is TRBV20-1, with D perhaps matching TRBD2 (5 bases). The CDR3 is 17 residues long. V was shortened by 6 bases and J by 4 bases, with 25 bases between the two germline ends. Germline V CDR1 and CDR2: DFQATT, SNEGSKA (reference sequence). The CDR3 DNA follows: TGCAGTGCGAGTATAGGTGGGGATTGGCGGGTATACAATGAGCAGTTCTTC. Its protein product is CSASIGGDWRVYNEQFF.

The count of this clone is one. The rearrangement joins TRBV7-2 to TRBJ2-7; 10 nucleotides match TRBD1. This CDR3 is built from 17 residues. Per the germline V gene, CDR1 is SGHTA and CDR2 is FQGNSA. With 2 bases clipped from V and 1 base from J, the junction kept 8 bases outside the gene matches. The DNA of the CDR3 is TGTGCCAGCAGCTTACTGGGACAGGGGTTTAGTTCCTACGAGCAGTACTTC. Protein sequence: CASSLLGQGFSSYEQYF. The whole variable domain, filled in from reference TRBV7-2 and TRBJ2-7, reads GAGVSQSPSNKVTEKGKDVELRCDPISGHTALYWYRQSLGQGLEFLIYFQGNSAPDKSGLPSDRFSAERTGGSVSTLTIQRTQQEDSAVYLCASSLLGQGFSSYEQYFGPGTRLTVT.